These 29 T cell receptor beta chains were sequenced from one sample in a study of Ad26.COV2.S vaccination and SARS-CoV-2 variants. Method: immunoSEQ multiplex PCR; TCRdb's copy keeps in-frame clones and lacks some. The sample shows 300,000 to 400,000 clones, around 92% of them seen only once. The sample consisted of peripheral blood, taken after recovery from COVID-19. The receptor source for this set is a human donor who had recovered from COVID-19.

The CDR3 loop is CASSLGVRQSTDTQYF. Here the CDR3 DNA reads TGTGCCAGCAGCTTAGGAGTACGGCAGAGCACAGATACGCAGTATTTT. V gene TRBV11-2 combines with J gene TRBJ2-3, with D unresolved. Trimming cost V 1 base and J 0 bases, with 11 bases left between them. CDR1 SGHAT and CDR2 FQNNGV come from the germline V gene. This CDR3 has 16 amino acids.

The chain links TRBV2 to TRBJ2-7, with no clear D. Germline loops: CDR1 SNHLY, CDR2 FYNNEI. Trimming took 0 bases from V and 4 from J, leaving 4 bases between them. CDR3 size: 12 residues. CDR3 in amino acids: CASSEAGYEQYF. DNA for the CDR3: TGTGCCAGCAGTGAAGCGGGGTACGAGCAGTACTTC.

J is TRBJ1-1 and V is TRBV7-9; D call uncertain. Germline loops: CDR1 SEHNR, CDR2 FQNEAQ (reference sequence). The CDR3 spans 12 residues. The V and J ends lost 4 bases and 7 bases respectively, with 10 bases between them. Written as DNA, the CDR3 is TGTGCCAGCAGCTCCCCTCAGTATGAAGCTTTCTTT. Its protein is CASSSPQYEAFF.

This clone showed up just once. This rearrangement joins TRBV27 to TRBJ1-2; 10 nucleotides match TRBD1. After removal of 6 bases from V and 4 bases from J, the junction contained 5 bases not matched to a gene. The CDR3 extends over 14 amino acids. Germline CDR1 and CDR2: MNHEY and SMNVEV (reference sequence). CDR3 sequence (DNA): TGTGCCAGCAGGACGACAGGGGGCCCCTATGGCTACACCTTC. Its protein is CASRTTGGPYGYTF.

V gene TRBV10-1 combines with J gene TRBJ2-3, with a possible D match to TRBD2 (6 bases). CDR1 is WNHNN and CDR2 is SYGVQD in the germline V gene (reference sequence). V lost 3 bases and J lost 1, with 8 bases in between. CDR3 length equals 14 residues. The CDR3 region has the DNA TGCGCCAGCAGTGAAGGCGGGGGCACAGATACGCAGTATTTT. It yields the protein CASSEGGGTDTQYF.

V gene TRBV3-1 (or the pseudogene TRBV3-2) combines with J gene TRBJ2-3; possibly TRBD2 for D (8 bases). This CDR3 is built from 19 residues. Trimming left V 3 bases short and J 4 bases short, with 26 bases between. Germline CDR1 LGHDT, CDR2 YNNKEL (reference sequence). CDR3 protein: CASSHDFGGGLQGADTQYF. The CDR3 DNA is TGTGCCAGCAGCCATGATTTCGGCGGGGGGCTTCAGGGGGCAGATACGCAGTATTTT.

This sequence joins TRBV6-5 and TRBJ1-2; D might be TRBD1 (5 bases). The CDR3 runs 16 residues. The ends were cut back, 4 bases at V and 3 bases at J, with 18 bases in the middle. Per the germline V gene, CDR1 is MNHEY and CDR2 is SVGAGI. CDR3 bases: TGTGCCAGCAGTTCTACTCGGGGGGGATGGGACTATGGCTACACCTTC. Protein sequence: CASSSTRGGWDYGYTF.

This clone was detected once. This chain uses TRBV5-3 with TRBJ2-3, with TRBD1 matching over 9 bases. TRBV5-3 is an open reading frame, and its role is uncertain. J was trimmed by 3 bases and V by 8 bases; bases with no gene match: 10. The CDR3 is 15 residues long. The CDR3 here is CARGDLDRGTDTQYF. The CDR3 DNA sequence: TGTGCCAGGGGGGACTTGGACAGGGGAACAGATACGCAGTATTTT.

The rearrangement links TRBV7-9 to TRBJ1-2; D is perhaps TRBD1 (6 bases). The CDR3 is 18 residues long. With 4 bases removed from V and 0 bases from J, the gap between germline ends came to 21 bases. CDR1 and CDR2 from the germline V gene are SEHNR and FQNEAQ (reference sequence). In DNA, the CDR3 is TGTGCCAGCAGCTCTCAAAGAGGGCAGGGGCCGACTAACTATGGCTACACCTTC. Its protein is CASSSQRGQGPTNYGYTF.

Details on this clone: Other DNA sequences in this specimen translate into the identical CDR3. The chain has TRBV9 and TRBJ2-7; D remains unclear. The germline V and J ends were trimmed by 3 bases and 4 bases, with 5 bases remaining between them. Germline-derived CDR1 and CDR2 are SGDLS and YYNGEE. This CDR3 has 11 amino acids. The CDR3 is CASSAGYEQYF. CDR3 nucleotide sequence: TGTGCCAGCAGCGCTGGGTACGAGCAGTACTTC.

This chain uses TRBV9 with TRBJ2-5; 13 bases match TRBD2. The CDR3 loop spans 22 amino acids. CDR1 is SGDLS and CDR2 is YYNGEE in the germline V gene. V shed 0 bases, J shed 3 bases, and the junction held 20 bases outside the gene matches. The CDR3 region is CASSVVEDPWIRTSGGEETQYF. DNA of the CDR3: TGTGCCAGCAGCGTAGTTGAGGACCCTTGGATTAGGACTAGCGGGGGCGAAGAGACCCAGTACTTC.

The chain uses TRBV2 and TRBJ1-1, with D tentatively TRBD1 (5 bases). This CDR3 has 14 amino acids. V was clipped by 3 bases and J by 5 bases, with 13 bases between them. The germline gives CDR1 SNHLY, CDR2 FYNNEI. CDR3 loop: CASSELRADTEAFF. The CDR3 bases are TGTGCCAGCAGTGAGCTCAGGGCAGATACTGAAGCTTTCTTT.

This chain connects TRBV6-5 to TRBJ1-5; no reliable D call. The length of the CDR3 is 14 residues. Germline CDR1 is MNHEY and CDR2 is SVGAGI. V was clipped by 5 bases and J by 7 bases, with 15 bases between them. The CDR3 sequence: CASSPALVGQPQHF. The DNA of the CDR3 is TGTGCCAGCAGTCCCGCGCTTGTTGGACAGCCCCAGCATTTT.

CDR3 DNA sequence: TGCGCCAGCATCTACCGTTATTCCCGCCCCTCGGAGGAGAACACTGAAGCTTTCTTT. Translating it yields CASIYRYSRPSEENTEAFF. This chain connects TRBV5-1 to TRBJ1-1, with D hard to call. The germline V gene has CDR1 SGHRS and CDR2 YFSETQ. V lost 6 bases, J lost 1 base, and 28 bases lay in between. CDR3 length: 19 residues.

This chain connects TRBV4-1 to TRBJ2-1; 8 bases agree with TRBD2. The V segment lost 0 bases and the J segment 2 bases; nucleotides outside the gene matches: 3. Germline V gene sequence: CDR1 MGHRA, CDR2 YSYEKL. The CDR3 is made up of 16 amino acids. For the CDR3, the DNA is TGCGCCAGCAGCCAAGATCTTAGCGGGGCCTACAATGAGCAGTTCTTC. It translates to CASSQDLSGAYNEQFF.

The chain has TRBV5-6 and TRBJ1-1; no firm D call. The V gene lost 4 bases and the J gene lost 7 bases, with 11 bases spanning the gap. The CDR3 consists of 12 residues. In germline, CDR1 is SGHDT, CDR2 YYEEEE. The CDR3 DNA sequence: TGTGCCAGCAGCGCCACAGTTCTTGAAGCTTTCTTT. Residues: CASSATVLEAFF.

This sequence joins TRBV9 and TRBJ2-1; weak D call: TRBD2 (5 bases). The CDR3 is 14 residues long. The ends were cut back, 3 bases at V and 4 bases at J, with 11 bases in the middle. Germline V lookup: CDR1 SGDLS, CDR2 YYNGEE. The CDR3 sequence: CASSATIGYNEQFF. Written as DNA, the CDR3 is TGTGCCAGCAGCGCGACTATCGGATACAATGAGCAGTTCTTC. Combining the CDR3 with reference TRBV9 and TRBJ2-1 gives the whole variable domain DSGVTQTPKHLITATGQRVTLRCSPRSGDLSVYWYQQSLDQGLQFLIQYYNGEERAKGNILERFSAQQFPDLHSELNLSSLELGDSALYFCASSATIGYNEQFFGPGTRLTVL.

J is TRBJ1-1 and V is TRBV6-6; TRBD1 might be the D (5 bases). This CDR3 comprises 14 residues. CDR1 is MNHNY, CDR2 SVGAGI, per germline (reference sequence). Deletions cut 7 bases from V and 3 bases from J, with 15 bases between. This chain's CDR3 is CASMGYLGDTEAFF. The CDR3 nucleotides are TGTGCCAGCATGGGATATTTAGGGGACACTGAAGCTTTCTTT.

The CDR3 DNA is TGTGCCAGCCCCCGACCGGGCAGACAAGAGACCCAGTACTTC. Translating it yields CASPRPGRQETQYF. J is TRBJ2-5 and V is TRBV9; D not certain. Trimming shortened V by 7 bases and J by 2 bases, and 15 bases separated the two germline ends. Germline V lookup: CDR1 SGDLS, CDR2 YYNGEE. This CDR3 has 14 residues.

The chain joins TRBV3-1 (or the pseudogene TRBV3-2) to TRBJ2-7, with TRBD2 matching over 9 bases. CDR1 is LGHDT, CDR2 YNNKEL, per germline (reference sequence). The CDR3 extends over 17 amino acids. V trimming: 1 base; J trimming: 2 bases; junction bases outside the gene matches: 9. CDR3 bases: TGTGCCAGCAGCCAAGGGGCGAGAGCGGGGGGCCCCTACGAGCAGTACTTC. Protein: CASSQGARAGGPYEQYF.

V usage is TRBV3-1 (or the pseudogene TRBV3-2) and J usage is TRBJ2-1, with TRBD2 as a possible D gene (6 bases). This CDR3 has 16 amino acids. V was clipped by 4 bases and J by 0 bases, with 13 bases between them. The germline V gene encodes CDR1 LGHDT and CDR2 YNNKEL (reference sequence). The CDR3 loop reads CASSPSGGSSYNEQFF. The CDR3 DNA reads TGTGCCAGCAGCCCCTCTGGGGGGTCCTCCTACAATGAGCAGTTCTTC.

This clone was picked up one time. The rearrangement links TRBV5-1 to TRBJ1-1, with 7 bases identical to TRBD1. Trimming at V came to 0 bases and at J to 4 bases, leaving 6 bases not matched to a gene. The CDR3 has 15 amino acids. Per the germline V gene, CDR1 is SGHRS and CDR2 is YFSETQ. DNA for the CDR3: TGCGCCAGCAGCTTGGGAGGGGGCCGGGGCACTGAAGCTTTCTTT. It encodes CASSLGGGRGTEAFF.

The rearrangement links TRBV12-5 to TRBJ1-3; D not certain. Trimming left V 4 bases short and J 0 bases short, with 4 bases between. From germline, CDR1 is LGHNT and CDR2 FRNRAP. The CDR3 is made up of 13 amino acids. This CDR3 is CASGSSSGNTIYF. The CDR3 region has the DNA TGTGCTAGTGGTTCGAGCTCTGGAAACACCATATATTTT. Together with reference TRBV12-5 and TRBJ1-3, the CDR3 gives the full variable domain: DARVTQTPRHKVTEMGQEVTMRCQPILGHNTVFWYRQTMMQGLELLAYFRNRAPLDDSGMPKDRFSAEMPDATLATLKIQPSEPRDSAVYFCASGSSSGNTIYFGEGSWLTVV.

The chain employs TRBV7-2 and TRBJ2-5; D unclear. The germline gives CDR1 SGHTA, CDR2 FQGNSA. The CDR3 spans 15 residues. Trimming shortened V by 5 bases and J by 5 bases, and 18 bases separated the two germline ends. This CDR3 is CASSPDGHLGETQYF. Written as DNA, the CDR3 is TGTGCCAGCAGCCCGGACGGCCACCTGGGTGAGACCCAGTACTTC.

The CDR3 DNA reads as TGTGCCAGCAGTTCCTACAGGGGATCAGCCAAAAACATTCAGTACTTC. Protein product: CASSSYRGSAKNIQYF. The chain uses TRBV6-5 and TRBJ2-4; 7 bases fit TRBD1. The germline V gene has CDR1 MNHEY and CDR2 SVGAGI. V lost 4 bases and J lost 0; bases outside the gene matches: 6. This CDR3 is built from 16 residues.

This clone was seen once. The chain couples TRBV5-4 to TRBJ2-2, with TRBD2 matching 10 bases. This CDR3 region has 16 residues. Germline CDR1 SGHNT, CDR2 YYREEE (reference sequence). With V trimmed by 0 bases and J by 5 bases, 4 bases remained unmatched. In DNA, the CDR3 is TGTGCCAGCAGCTTGGGAGGTAGCGGGGGGACCGGGGAGCTGTTTTTT. It specifies CASSLGGSGGTGELFF. Together with reference TRBV5-4 and TRBJ2-2, the CDR3 gives the full variable domain: ETGVTQSPTHLIKTRGQQVTLRCSSQSGHNTVSWYQQALGQGPQFIFQYYREEENGRGNFPPRFSGLQFPNYSSELNVNALELDDSALYLCASSLGGSGGTGELFFGEGSRLTVL.

The J gene is TRBJ2-1, the V gene TRBV6-6; unclear D gene. The CDR3 is 15 amino acids. Germline CDR1 MNHNY, CDR2 SVGAGI (reference sequence). V lost 5 bases and J lost 4, with 15 bases in between. The DNA for the CDR3 is TGTGCCAGCAGTCCAGGTGTCGGAGTGTACAATGAGCAGTTCTTC. Its protein product is CASSPGVGVYNEQFF.

This clone was picked up one time. The chain uses TRBV5-6 and TRBJ1-6; no reliable D call. Germline assignment: CDR1 SGHDT and CDR2 YYEEEE. This CDR3 is 18 amino acids long. V was trimmed by 1 base and J by 0 bases, leaving 14 bases between them. CDR3 coding DNA: TGTGCCAGCAGCTTGATTCTGGGTGGGAGCTCCTATAATTCACCCCTCCACTTT. Translation gives CASSLILGGSSYNSPLHF.

The rearrangement uses TRBV5-4 and TRBJ1-2; TRBD1 agrees at 8 bases. Trimming took 1 base from V and 6 from J; bases not matched to a gene: 2. The CDR3 contains 13 residues. Looked up from germline, CDR1 is SGHNT and CDR2 is YYREEE (reference sequence). The CDR3 DNA reads TGTGCCAGCAGCTTGTCGACAGGGGATGGCTACACCTTC. Translation gives CASSLSTGDGYTF.